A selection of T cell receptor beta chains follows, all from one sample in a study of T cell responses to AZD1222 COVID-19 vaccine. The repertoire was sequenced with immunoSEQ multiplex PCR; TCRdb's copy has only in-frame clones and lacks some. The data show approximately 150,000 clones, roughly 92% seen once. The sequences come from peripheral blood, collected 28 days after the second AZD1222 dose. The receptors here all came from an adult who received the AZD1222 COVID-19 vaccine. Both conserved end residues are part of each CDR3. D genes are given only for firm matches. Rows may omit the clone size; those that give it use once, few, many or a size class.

TGTGCCAGCAGCCAAGTACCCCAGCTACAGCCCCAGCATTTT	CASSQVPQLQPQHF	TRBV14	NA	few	TRBJ1-5	14
TGTGCCATCAGTGACGCGGGAGGGCCGAATCAAGAGACCCAGTACTTC	CAISDAGGPNQETQYF	TRBV10-3	TRBD2	NA	TRBJ2-5	16
TGTGCCATCAGTGAGTCTTTTGGGGGGGACTATGGCTACACCTTC	CAISESFGGDYGYTF	TRBV10-3	NA	NA	TRBJ1-2	15
TGCGCCAGCAGCACGGGATCCTCAGTAACTGAAGCTTTCTTT	CASSTGSSVTEAFF	TRBV10-2	NA	once	TRBJ1-1	14
TGTGCCAGCAGTTTATTTGTGAGGGGGCGCGTTGGAAAACTGTTTTTT	CASSLFVRGRVGKLFF	TRBV27	TRBD1	NA	TRBJ1-4	16
TGCAGTGCTAGTGTCGCGGGGGGCGGGGGCAATCAGCCCCAGCATTTT	CSASVAGGGGNQPQHF	TRBV20-1	NA	many	TRBJ1-5	16
TGTGCCAGCAGCCAAGACGGTCCTGATCGGGTGGGAGAAAAACTGTTTTTT	CASSQDGPDRVGEKLFF	TRBV4-2	NA	once	TRBJ1-4	17
TGTGCCAGCTCACCAGATAGTTGGTACGCGGAAAACGAGCAGTACTTC	CASSPDSWYAENEQYF	TRBV18	NA	NA	TRBJ2-7	16
TGTGCCAGCAGCTTAGGGCAAACCAACACTGAAGCTTTCTTT	CASSLGQTNTEAFF	TRBV11-1	NA	NA	TRBJ1-1	14
TGTGCCAGCTCACCTGGGATTAGCGGGAGTCTCAACGAGCAGTACTTC	CASSPGISGSLNEQYF	TRBV18	TRBD2	NA	TRBJ2-7	16
TGTGCCAGCAGCGGGACACGTAACACTGAAGCTTTCTTT	CASSGTRNTEAFF	TRBV11-3	NA	NA	TRBJ1-1	13
TGTGCCAGCAGCTGGGAGGGCCCGGGGAATGAGCAGTTCTTC	CASSWEGPGNEQFF	TRBV5-4	TRBD2	NA	TRBJ2-1	14
TGTGCCAGCAGCGTAGAGGATAACTATGGCTACACCTTC	CASSVEDNYGYTF	TRBV9	NA	once	TRBJ1-2	13
TGTGCCAGCAGTTTGGGGACGGCCCGAGCGGGTGGCTACACCTTC	CASSLGTARAGGYTF	TRBV28	NA	NA	TRBJ1-2	15
TGTGCCAGCAGTTCCTACGGGCTAGCGGGCAGCTCCTACGAGCAGTACTTC	CASSSYGLAGSSYEQYF	TRBV28	TRBD2	NA	TRBJ2-7	17
TGTGCCAGCAGCTTAGAGTGGATTAACTATGGCTACACCTTC	CASSLEWINYGYTF	TRBV7-2	NA	NA	TRBJ1-2	14
TGTGCCAGCAATGAACCTACCTATCCTGAAGCTTTCTTT	CASNEPTYPEAFF	TRBV2	NA	few	TRBJ1-1	13
TGCGCCAGCAGCCAAGCCGAATCCCTTAACGGGGAAGCTTTCTTT	CASSQAESLNGEAFF	TRBV4-1	NA	NA	TRBJ1-1	15
TGTGCCAGCAGCCAAGATAGTCGTTCTAACTATGGCTACACCTTC	CASSQDSRSNYGYTF	TRBV4-2	NA	once	TRBJ1-2	15
TGTGCCAGCAGCTTTCAAACATCCTATGGCTACACCTTC	CASSFQTSYGYTF	TRBV7-9	NA	NA	TRBJ1-2	13
TGTGCCTGGACCAGAGCCTGGAGTGTACTTGAGGGCGATACGCAGTATTTT	CAWTRAWSVLEGDTQYF	TRBV30	NA	NA	TRBJ2-3	17
TGTGCCAGCAGAACCAGGGGGGTCGACGAGCAGTACTTC	CASRTRGVDEQYF	TRBV2	NA	NA	TRBJ2-7	13
TGTGCCAGCAGTACAACAGGGAATGGAAACATTCAGTACTTC	CASSTTGNGNIQYF	TRBV28	NA	NA	TRBJ2-4	14
TGTGCCAGCAGCTTATCTATGCCTCTAGCGGGAGGGTCCAATGAGCAGTTCTTC	CASSLSMPLAGGSNEQFF	TRBV7-2	TRBD2	NA	TRBJ2-1	18
TGTGCCAGCAGCCCGCAGACAGGGGCGAGGACTGAAGCTTTCTTT	CASSPQTGARTEAFF	TRBV11-2	TRBD1	NA	TRBJ1-1	15
TGTGCCAGCAGCCCACCAGGACTCGACAATGAGCAGTTCTTC	CASSPPGLDNEQFF	TRBV7-9	NA	few	TRBJ2-1	14
TGTGCCAGTTCTCCTCACGAGGGGGCTAGCGGGGATACGCAGTATTTT	CASSPHEGASGDTQYF	TRBV19	NA	NA	TRBJ2-3	16
TGTGCCAGCAGCTTTTCTAGAAACGTCTATGGCTACACCTTC	CASSFSRNVYGYTF	TRBV5-8	NA	NA	TRBJ1-2	14
TGTGCCAGTAGTATAGTAGGACTCCCTCCCGGGGAGCTGTTTTTT	CASSIVGLPPGELFF	TRBV19	NA	NA	TRBJ2-2	15
TGTGCCAGCCGGGGACAGTGGAATTCACCCCTCCACTTT	CASRGQWNSPLHF	TRBV2	TRBD1	NA	TRBJ1-6	13
TGCGCCAGCAGCCATAACTTAGTGGGACGGGAATCTGGAAACACCATATATTTT	CASSHNLVGRESGNTIYF	TRBV4-1	NA	NA	TRBJ1-3	18
TGTGCCAGCAGCTTTGCGGGACGCCTCTGGGGTGGCTACACCTTC	CASSFAGRLWGGYTF	TRBV7-2	NA	NA	TRBJ1-2	15
TGTGCCAGCAGCGTCAGCCGGGACAGGGGAGACAATGAGCAGTTCTTC	CASSVSRDRGDNEQFF	TRBV9	TRBD1	NA	TRBJ2-1	16
TGTGCCAGTAGCCAGACAGGGAACACTGAAGCTTTCTTT	CASSQTGNTEAFF	TRBV19	NA	once	TRBJ1-1	13
TGTGCCAGCAGTCGACAGGGCGGCAATCAGCCCCAGCATTTT	CASSRQGGNQPQHF	TRBV6-2/TRBV6-3	TRBD1	NA	TRBJ1-5	14
TGTGCCACCAGTGATCGAGGACAGTCCGGTCAGCCCCAGCATTTT	CATSDRGQSGQPQHF	TRBV24-1	NA	NA	TRBJ1-5	15
TGTGCCAGCAGCTTAGACGGATCCAATCAGCCCCAGCATTTT	CASSLDGSNQPQHF	TRBV7-6	NA	NA	TRBJ1-5	14
TGTGCCAGCAGTTCCTACCCCCTCTACGAGCAGTACTTC	CASSSYPLYEQYF	TRBV27	NA	once	TRBJ2-7	13
TGTGCCAGCAGCATATCGTTGAACACTGAAGCTTTCTTT	CASSISLNTEAFF	TRBV9	NA	NA	TRBJ1-1	13
TGTGCCAGCAGCGCGACAGGCATAGTTAGCAATCAGCCCCAGCATTTT	CASSATGIVSNQPQHF	TRBV7-8	NA	NA	TRBJ1-5	16
TGTGCCAGCAGCATCAAAGGGCGGACAGGGGGGACTGAAGCTTTCTTT	CASSIKGRTGGTEAFF	TRBV7-3	TRBD1	NA	TRBJ1-1	16
TGTGCCAGCAGCTCGGACGGGTTCCCTTCCTATGGCTACACCTTC	CASSSDGFPSYGYTF	TRBV11-2	NA	NA	TRBJ1-2	15